Below, one TCR beta chain is given with its context. Antigen unknown. PCR primers comprised 60 Vbeta and 13 Jbeta primers. Generated by immunoSEQ multiplex PCR, the TCRdb table keeps only in-frame clones and is missing some. The sample has about 140,000 clones, 60% to 80% seen once. This entry belongs to a study of cytomegalovirus exposure and HLA in healthy donors. Overall study: Prior work identified around 110 million unique TCR beta sequences in about 179 million T cells. Whole-study results and caveats: No immune exposure information besides CMV serostatus was available. In vitro experiments confirmed that three CMV-associated chains were specific for CMV antigens.

The CDR3 spans 18 residues. V was shortened by 1 base and J by 5 bases, with 23 bases between the two germline ends. Germline V gene sequence: CDR1 SGHAT, CDR2 FQNNGV. The receptor's source is a man aged 35 to 55 in good health and CMV-seronegative. Sample: PBMCs. The chain uses TRBV11-2 and TRBJ2-5; a possible D gene is TRBD2 (7 bases). In nucleotides, the CDR3 is TGTGCCAGCAGCTTAGGTGGGGGGGCCTCCATTGGATACGAGACCCAGTACTTC. Its protein product is CASSLGGGASIGYETQYF.